Listed below are T cell receptor beta chains from one sample, sequenced in a study of blood T cells in healthy people across ages. MiXCR was run by TCRdb on the 5' RACE reads, yielding one entry per CDR3 protein. The profile shows roughly 800,000 distinct CDR3 sequences, roughly 60% of them singletons. Input material: blood. These TCRs come from a man between 25 and 39 years old in good health. The CDR3 runs from the conserved cysteine through the conserved F or W. A row's size may be missing; if present it is once, few, many or a size class.

clone_size: .; j_call: TRBJ2-3; v_call: TRBV11-2; cdr3_aa: CASSSYTRTETQYF
clone_size: few; j_call: TRBJ1-1; v_call: TRBV6-2/TRBV6-3; cdr3_aa: CASRGPQGRQAEAFF
clone_size: .; j_call: TRBJ2-6; v_call: TRBV6-6; cdr3_aa: CASSLDRSYSGANVLTF
clone_size: many; j_call: TRBJ1-6; v_call: TRBV20-1; cdr3_aa: CSAREDRGDSPLHF
clone_size: few; j_call: TRBJ1-1; v_call: TRBV2; cdr3_aa: CASSDGLTEAFF
clone_size: .; j_call: .; v_call: TRBV20-1; cdr3_aa: CSASGLAHETQYF
clone_size: .; j_call: TRBJ2-3; v_call: TRBV5-1; cdr3_aa: CASEERGPNDTQYF
clone_size: .; j_call: TRBJ2-7; v_call: TRBV18; cdr3_aa: CASSLSRETGFTEQYF
clone_size: .; j_call: TRBJ2-5; v_call: TRBV9; cdr3_aa: CASSVEPLGGTQYF
clone_size: .; j_call: TRBJ1-6; v_call: TRBV7-2; cdr3_aa: CASSLGELSSYNSPLHF
clone_size: few; j_call: TRBJ2-3; v_call: TRBV7-8; cdr3_aa: CASSGRDRGSTDTQYF
clone_size: once; j_call: TRBJ2-5; v_call: TRBV5-1; cdr3_aa: CASSRLVGGEETQYF
clone_size: .; j_call: TRBJ2-1; v_call: TRBV4-2; cdr3_aa: CASSQAGTRGDEQFF
clone_size: .; j_call: TRBJ1-6; v_call: TRBV7-2; cdr3_aa: CASIKGSYNSPLHF
clone_size: few; j_call: .; v_call: TRBV4-3; cdr3_aa: CASSQAPSGEPEQYF
clone_size: .; j_call: TRBJ2-7; v_call: TRBV5-1; cdr3_aa: CASGLGTGFNYEQYF
clone_size: once; j_call: TRBJ1-1; v_call: TRBV28; cdr3_aa: CASSTQGQGWSEAFF
clone_size: .; j_call: TRBJ2-5; v_call: TRBV4-2; cdr3_aa: CASSRQVGTSGTIQETQYF
clone_size: .; j_call: TRBJ2-7; v_call: TRBV7-2; cdr3_aa: CASSQTGTLGNEQYF
clone_size: .; j_call: TRBJ2-1; v_call: TRBV7-2; cdr3_aa: CASRTGGPNYNEQFF
clone_size: .; j_call: TRBJ2-3; v_call: TRBV28; cdr3_aa: CASGPGSLAADTQYF
clone_size: .; j_call: TRBJ2-4; v_call: TRBV11-2; cdr3_aa: CASSFYPITKNIQYF
clone_size: few; j_call: TRBJ2-7; v_call: TRBV20-1; cdr3_aa: CSASRDGLYEQYF
clone_size: .; j_call: TRBJ1-2; v_call: TRBV2; cdr3_aa: CASRGGYGYTF
clone_size: .; j_call: TRBJ2-1; v_call: TRBV20-1; cdr3_aa: CSASPAAYNEQFF
clone_size: once; j_call: .; v_call: TRBV7-8; cdr3_aa: CASSLILGQVPNIQYF
clone_size: .; j_call: .; v_call: TRBV28; cdr3_aa: CASSSGPAGGRETQYF
clone_size: few; j_call: TRBJ2-4; v_call: TRBV28; cdr3_aa: CASSNTGTLAKNIQYF
clone_size: few; j_call: TRBJ1-4; v_call: TRBV25-1; cdr3_aa: CASSERERARGKLFF
clone_size: .; j_call: TRBJ1-1; v_call: TRBV15; cdr3_aa: CATSRPGTGGTEAFF
clone_size: .; j_call: TRBJ2-1; v_call: TRBV20-1; cdr3_aa: CSAAFVYGTSGRGTYNEQFF
clone_size: .; j_call: TRBJ2-1; v_call: TRBV16; cdr3_aa: CASTHGSSSYNEQFF
clone_size: .; j_call: TRBJ2-7; v_call: TRBV30; cdr3_aa: CASLAPSSYEQYF
clone_size: .; j_call: TRBJ2-7; v_call: TRBV30; cdr3_aa: CAWSNNYEQYF
clone_size: .; j_call: TRBJ2-3; v_call: TRBV7-2; cdr3_aa: CASSQRLAGLTDTQYF
clone_size: once; j_call: TRBJ1-2; v_call: TRBV9; cdr3_aa: CASSVNGGHGYTF
clone_size: .; j_call: TRBJ2-3; v_call: TRBV5-6; cdr3_aa: CTSSFGPSSTDTQYF
clone_size: .; j_call: TRBJ2-1; v_call: TRBV29-1; cdr3_aa: CSVEGTGGAYNEQFF
clone_size: .; j_call: TRBJ1-6; v_call: TRBV20-1; cdr3_aa: CSATGRINSPLHF
clone_size: .; j_call: TRBJ2-3; v_call: TRBV7-3; cdr3_aa: CASTMGQTTDTQYF
clone_size: .; j_call: TRBJ2-7; v_call: TRBV12-3/TRBV12-4; cdr3_aa: CASRDSEVYEQYF
clone_size: .; j_call: TRBJ1-1; v_call: TRBV9; cdr3_aa: CASSVTDGNTEAFF
clone_size: .; j_call: .; v_call: TRBV7-9; cdr3_aa: CASSLVLASAEQYF
clone_size: .; j_call: TRBJ1-6; v_call: TRBV27; cdr3_aa: CASRLGQFNSPLHF
clone_size: once; j_call: .; v_call: TRBV28; cdr3_aa: CASSGPAEGLICLEQYF
clone_size: .; j_call: TRBJ2-1; v_call: TRBV6-2/TRBV6-3; cdr3_aa: CASSSGVRFF
clone_size: .; j_call: .; v_call: TRBV5-1; cdr3_aa: CASSFWTGLETQYF
clone_size: .; j_call: TRBJ2-1; v_call: TRBV7-2; cdr3_aa: CASSRDAILSNEQFF
clone_size: few; j_call: TRBJ2-3; v_call: TRBV25-1; cdr3_aa: CASSETGGQDTQYF
clone_size: .; j_call: TRBJ2-4; v_call: TRBV6-2/TRBV6-3; cdr3_aa: CASSYRLRLAGVLAKNIQYF
clone_size: .; j_call: TRBJ1-2; v_call: TRBV10-2; cdr3_aa: CASRADRRTLNYGYTF
clone_size: .; j_call: .; v_call: TRBV7-2; cdr3_aa: CASSRETRNEQYF
clone_size: .; j_call: TRBJ1-2; v_call: TRBV6-5; cdr3_aa: CASSFKTGVKRREGGYTF
clone_size: few; j_call: TRBJ2-7; v_call: TRBV6-2/TRBV6-3; cdr3_aa: CASRGQLYEQYF
clone_size: .; j_call: TRBJ1-4; v_call: TRBV21-1; cdr3_aa: CASSTDREGNEKLFF